A single sample gave rise to the 17 T cell receptor beta chains below, sequenced in a study of shared clonotypes between healthy human individuals. TCRdb's copy holds only in-frame clones and misses some; the assay was immunoSEQ multiplex PCR. The sample consists of hundreds of thousands of clones, about 96% of them appearing once. Material for sequencing was naive CD4+ T cells sorted from blood. Noted subset: CD45RA+ positively selected. These receptors were taken from a woman aged 25 to 39 in good health.

The rearrangement links TRBV5-4 to TRBJ2-1, with TRBD2 matching over 9 bases. J gave up 0 bases and V 5 bases, and 3 bases lay outside the gene matches. Germline loops: CDR1 SGHNT, CDR2 YYREEE (reference sequence). This CDR3 region has 15 residues. The CDR3 DNA follows: TGTGCCAGCAGACTACTAGCGGGCTCCTACAATGAGCAGTTCTTC. It is translated as CASRLLAGSYNEQFF.

The rearrangement joins TRBV13 to TRBJ2-7; D is possibly TRBD2 (5 bases). The germline V gene has CDR1 PRHDT and CDR2 FYEKMQ (reference sequence). Between the trimmed V and J ends, which lost 7 bases and 3 bases, there was a span of 13 bases. The CDR3 consists of 13 residues. The CDR3: CASTPGVGYEQYF. The CDR3, as DNA: TGTGCCAGCACCCCCGGGGTGGGCTACGAGCAGTACTTC. The whole variable domain, filled in from reference TRBV13 and TRBJ2-7, reads AAGVIQSPRHLIKEKRETATLKCYPIPRHDTVYWYQQGPGQDPQFLISFYEKMQSDKGSIPDRFSAQQFSDYHSELNMSSLELGDSALYFCASTPGVGYEQYFGPGTRLTVT.

This chain connects TRBV18 to TRBJ1-2; unclear D gene. The CDR3 covers 14 residues. V lost 0 bases, J lost 4 bases, and 9 bases lay in between. Germline assignment: CDR1 KGHSH and CDR2 LQKENI. The CDR3 here is CASSPPPRIYGYTF. The CDR3 DNA sequence: TGTGCCAGCTCACCACCTCCCCGGATCTATGGCTACACCTTC.

The chain has TRBV7-6 and TRBJ2-7, with D unresolved. In germline, CDR1 is SGHVS, CDR2 FNYEAQ. The V end was cut by 5 bases, the J end by 2 bases, with 13 bases between. The CDR3 length is 14 residues. The chain's CDR3 is CASSIADTAYEQYF. CDR3 DNA sequence: TGTGCCAGCAGCATTGCTGATACGGCCTACGAGCAGTACTTC.

The chain combines TRBV29-1 with TRBJ2-7; TRBD2 might be the D (5 bases). The length of the CDR3 is 12 residues. Trimming removed 2 bases at V and 9 bases at J, with 14 bases between. Germline CDR1 is SQVTM and CDR2 is ANQGSEA. The CDR3 coding sequence is TGCAGCGTTGAATCGGGGAATTCGGTGCAGTACTTC. This encodes CSVESGNSVQYF.

This chain connects TRBV6-5 to TRBJ2-1, with D possibly matching TRBD2 (5 bases). The V gene's germline CDR1 is MNHEY and CDR2 SVGAGI. CDR3 length equals 13 residues. Trimming removed 5 bases at V and 9 bases at J, with 14 bases between. CDR3 sequence (DNA): TGTGCCAGCAGTACCCAACTAGGTTCTGAGCAGTTCTTC. Its translation is CASSTQLGSEQFF.

The chain is built from TRBV6-1 and TRBJ2-1; D remains unclear. CDR1 is MNHNS, CDR2 SASEGT, per germline. The CDR3 spans 12 residues. The V end was cut by 8 bases, the J end by 7 bases, with 12 bases between. The DNA of the CDR3 is TGTGCCAGCCGGTGGTCGCCAAATGAGCAGTTCTTC. Translation gives CASRWSPNEQFF.

The chain links TRBV5-6 to TRBJ1-6; 9 positions agree with TRBD1. The J segment lost 9 bases and the V segment lost 0 bases, leaving 7 bases of the junction unmatched. Germline V CDR1 and CDR2: SGHDT, YYEEEE. CDR3 length equals 16 residues. DNA of the CDR3: TGTGCCAGCAGCTTGGCCAGGACAGGGGAAGCTTCACCCCTCCACTTT. Translating it yields CASSLARTGEASPLHF.

The rearrangement uses TRBV27 and TRBJ2-7; D ambiguous. The CDR3 has 13 amino acids. Germline CDR1 MNHEY, CDR2 SMNVEV (reference sequence). The ends were cut back, 8 bases at V and 0 bases at J, with 11 bases in the middle. The CDR3 DNA reads as TGTGCCAGCGGGAAGGGAAGCTCCTACGAGCAGTACTTC. Translated, it gives CASGKGSSYEQYF.

The chain joins TRBV4-2 to TRBJ2-7; 10 positions match TRBD2. The V segment lost 0 bases and the J segment 2 bases; nucleotides outside the gene matches: 4. The CDR3 contains 16 residues. Germline V gives CDR1 LGHNA, CDR2 YNFKEQ. In nucleotides, the CDR3 is TGTGCCAGCAGCCAAGAGGTAGCGGGAGGTCCCTACGAGCAGTACTTC. Its protein is CASSQEVAGGPYEQYF.

For the CDR3, the DNA is TGTGCCAGCTCACCACGGGGGGTGCGTAGGGTAGACAATGAGCAGTTCTTC. As protein: CASSPRGVRRVDNEQFF. V and J are TRBV18 and TRBJ2-1; TRBD2 might be the D (6 bases). V lost 1 base to trimming and J lost 5 bases, with 18 bases between them. The length of the CDR3 is 17 residues. Germline V gene data show CDR1 as KGHSH and CDR2 as LQKENI.

The V and J genes are TRBV6-5 and TRBJ1-5; no firm D call. The CDR3 is 13 residues long. CDR1 MNHEY and CDR2 SVGAGI come from the germline V gene. Deletions cut 6 bases from V and 4 bases from J, with 10 bases between. CDR3: CASRPTTNQPQHF. CDR3 DNA sequence: TGTGCCAGCAGACCGACAACGAATCAGCCCCAGCATTTT.

The J gene is TRBJ2-7, the V gene TRBV11-1, with a possible D match to TRBD2 (5 bases). The V end was cut by 5 bases, the J end by 1 base, with 12 bases between. The CDR3 has 14 amino acids. Looked up from germline, CDR1 is SGHAT and CDR2 is FQDESV (reference sequence). The chain's CDR3 is CASSLSGFSYEQYF. CDR3 sequence (DNA): TGTGCCAGCAGCCTATCGGGGTTTTCCTACGAGCAGTACTTC.

This clone was recorded only once. The chain links TRBV25-1 to TRBJ2-5; unclear D gene. The DNA end is a closer match to TRBJ2-7, so the J assignment may be wrong. The CDR3 has 14 residues. Germline V gives CDR1 MGHDK, CDR2 SYGVNS. CDR3 bases: TGTGCCAGCAGTGGGGCCTTACGAGGCTACGAGCAGTACTTC. It codes for CASSGALRGYEQYF.

This chain uses TRBV5-5 with TRBJ2-5, with D hard to call. Deletions cut 0 bases from V and 7 bases from J, with 4 bases between. This CDR3 has 11 residues. The V gene's germline CDR1 is SGHKS and CDR2 YYEKEE (reference sequence). The CDR3 coding sequence is TGTGCCAGCAGCTTGGGGGGGACCCAGTACTTC. It yields the protein CASSLGGTQYF.

The rearrangement joins TRBV19 to TRBJ1-1; D remains unclear. This CDR3 is built from 13 residues. Germline CDR1 is LNHDA and CDR2 is SQIVND (reference sequence). V lost 6 bases and J lost 1, with 9 bases in between. The DNA of the CDR3 is TGTGCCAGTAGCAAACAGTGGAACACTGAAGCTTTCTTT. This codes for CASSKQWNTEAFF.

In this sample, this clone turned up once. The chain joins TRBV5-3 to TRBJ2-5; 12 bases match TRBD2. TRBV5-3 belongs to the ORF category, with a function that is uncertain. This CDR3 is 16 amino acids long. Trimming cost V 4 bases and J 5 bases; bases outside gene matches: 9. The DNA of the CDR3 is TGTGCCAGAAGCCCCTCGGGACTAGCGGGTCGGGAGACCCAGTACTTC. It yields the protein CARSPSGLAGRETQYF.